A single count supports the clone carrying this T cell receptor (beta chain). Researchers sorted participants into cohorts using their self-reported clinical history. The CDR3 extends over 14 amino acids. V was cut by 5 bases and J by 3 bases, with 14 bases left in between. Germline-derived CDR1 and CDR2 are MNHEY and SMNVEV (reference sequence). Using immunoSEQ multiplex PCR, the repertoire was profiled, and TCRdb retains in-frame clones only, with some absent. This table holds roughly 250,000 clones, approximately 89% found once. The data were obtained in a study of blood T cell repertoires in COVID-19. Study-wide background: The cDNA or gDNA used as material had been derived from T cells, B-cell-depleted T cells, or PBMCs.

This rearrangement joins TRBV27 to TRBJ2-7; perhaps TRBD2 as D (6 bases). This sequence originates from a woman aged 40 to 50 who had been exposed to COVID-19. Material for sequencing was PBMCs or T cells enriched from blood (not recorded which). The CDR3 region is CASSPNPGLYEQYF. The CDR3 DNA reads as TGTGCCAGCAGTCCGAACCCGGGACTCTACGAGCAGTACTTC.